The rows below give T cell receptor beta chains drawn from one sample of a study of beta chain features in type 1 diabetes. This table comes from immunoSEQ multiplex PCR, and its TCRdb copy is limited to in-frame clones, with some not included. The sample shows roughly 340,000 clones, roughly 12% of them seen only once. Source material: naive CD4+ T cells from blood. The receptors were sampled from a woman aged 18-29 years with type 1 diabetes. The CDR3 runs from the conserved cysteine through the conserved F or W. The D gene is left open where the match is weak. For some rows the clone size is stated as once, few or many, or as a class when expanded; others skip it.

clone_size	v_call	d_call	j_call	cdr3_aa	cdr3_nt
few	TRBV19	.	TRBJ1-2	CASRASDTSGVGYTF	TGTGCCAGTAGAGCATCGGACACCTCGGGGGTTGGCTACACCTTC
.	TRBV19	TRBD2	TRBJ2-1	CASRTSGSSTYNEQFF	TGTGCCAGCCGAACTAGCGGGAGTAGCACCTACAATGAGCAGTTCTTC
few	TRBV20-1	TRBD2	TRBJ2-1	CSARSGAGQFF	TGCAGTGCTAGAAGCGGGGCAGGCCAGTTCTTC
.	TRBV18	.	TRBJ2-3	CASSPWGADTQYF	TGTGCCAGCTCACCATGGGGGGCAGATACGCAGTATTTT
.	TRBV7-2	.	TRBJ1-1	CASSFEGLNTEAFF	TGTGCCAGCAGCTTTGAGGGCCTGAACACTGAAGCTTTCTTT
.	TRBV9	.	TRBJ1-6	CASSRSGAGGDSPLHF	TGTGCCAGCAGCCGTTCCGGGGCGGGCGGGGATTCACCCCTCCACTTT
once	TRBV15	.	TRBJ1-5	CATSERMGQPQHF	TGTGCCACCAGTGAGAGGATGGGTCAGCCCCAGCATTTT
few	TRBV7-2	.	TRBJ1-1	CASSLTGMNTEAFF	TGTGCCAGCAGCTTAACAGGGATGAACACTGAAGCTTTCTTT
once	TRBV7-2	.	TRBJ2-3	CASSKRGDTQYF	TGTGCCAGCAGCAAAAGGGGGGATACGCAGTATTTT
.	TRBV9	.	TRBJ2-3	CASSVASKHTDTQYF	TGTGCCAGCAGCGTAGCAAGTAAACACACAGATACGCAGTATTTT
.	TRBV18	TRBD1	TRBJ1-1	CASSQGQGVTEAFF	TGTGCCAGCTCACAGGGACAGGGAGTCACTGAAGCTTTCTTT
.	TRBV7-9	TRBD1	TRBJ1-4	CASSQPLRDRSGKLFF	TGTGCCAGCAGCCAGCCCCTCCGGGACAGATCGGGAAAACTGTTTTTT
few	TRBV25-1	.	TRBJ1-1	CASSSLQGSTEAFF	TGTGCCAGCAGCTCTTTACAGGGAAGCACTGAAGCTTTCTTT
.	TRBV4-3	TRBD2	TRBJ2-5	CASSRSGADGETQYF	TGCGCCAGCAGCCGTAGCGGGGCCGATGGGGAGACCCAGTACTTC
.	TRBV9	.	TRBJ1-5	CASSQTQDSTNQPQHF	TGTGCCAGCAGCCAAACGCAGGACAGTACCAATCAGCCCCAGCATTTT
.	TRBV7-9	.	TRBJ2-3	CASSFTVSTDTQYF	TGTGCCAGCAGCTTTACAGTAAGCACAGATACGCAGTATTTT
.	TRBV23-1	TRBD1	TRBJ2-7	CASSHGQGPARRF	TGCGCCAGCAGTCATGGACAGGGGCCCGCTAGAAGGTTC
.	TRBV5-1	TRBD2	TRBJ2-3	CASSLDAGGAKDTQYF	TGCGCCAGCAGCTTGGATGCGGGAGGGGCAAAGGATACGCAGTATTTT
.	TRBV30	TRBD2	TRBJ2-1	CAWSKGGLAINEQFF	TGTGCCTGGAGTAAGGGAGGACTAGCAATCAATGAGCAGTTCTTC
few	TRBV5-6	.	TRBJ1-5	CASSLGTHNQPQHF	TGTGCCAGCAGCTTGGGGACACACAATCAGCCCCAGCATTTT
.	TRBV2	.	TRBJ2-1	CASSRSYNEQFF	TGTGCCAGCAGCCGGTCTTACAATGAGCAGTTCTTC
few	TRBV6-4	.	TRBJ1-5	CARQGGNQPQHF	TGTGCCAGACAAGGGGGCAATCAGCCCCAGCATTTT
.	TRBV4-3	.	TRBJ2-2	CASSQPPLAGELFF	TGCGCCAGCAGCCAACCTCCCTTGGCAGGGGAGCTGTTTTTT
.	TRBV2	TRBD1	TRBJ2-5	CASSSGQGRPQYF	TGTGCCAGCAGTTCCGGACAGGGCAGGCCCCAGTACTTC
few	TRBV5-1	.	TRBJ2-5	CASSLQGPGETQYF	TGCGCCAGCAGCTTGCAGGGGCCAGGAGAGACCCAGTACTTC
.	TRBV11-2	.	TRBJ2-2	CASTQSRGTGELFF	TGTGCCAGCACCCAAAGCCGGGGCACCGGGGAGCTGTTTTTT
.	TRBV27	.	TRBJ1-1	CASSKLPGTEAFF	TGTGCCAGCAGTAAGCTTCCGGGGACTGAAGCTTTCTTT
few	TRBV14	TRBD2	TRBJ2-5	CASSQGLAGGEETQYF	TGTGCCAGCAGCCAAGGACTAGCGGGAGGAGAGGAGACCCAGTACTTC
.	TRBV7-2	.	TRBJ2-7	CASSLRTPGAYEQYF	TGTGCCAGCAGCCTCAGGACCCCGGGGGCCTACGAGCAGTACTTC
.	TRBV5-1	.	TRBJ2-1	CASSSGTAALNEQFF	TGCGCCAGCAGCTCTGGGACTGCCGCCCTCAATGAGCAGTTCTTC
.	TRBV28	TRBD2	TRBJ2-1	CATILSGSWNEQFF	TGTGCCACCATTCTTAGCGGGAGTTGGAATGAGCAGTTCTTC
.	TRBV14	TRBD1	TRBJ2-7	CASSSRQGSTEQYF	TGTGCCAGCAGCTCCCGACAGGGGTCGACCGAGCAGTACTTC
.	TRBV27	.	TRBJ1-2	CAGTLRGGAAADYGYTF	TGTGCCGGAACGCTTCGGGGAGGAGCAGCCGCGGACTATGGCTACACCTTC
.	TRBV7-9	TRBD2	TRBJ2-3	CATAVAGADTQYF	TGTGCTACAGCGGTAGCGGGAGCAGATACGCAGTATTTT
.	TRBV7-9	.	TRBJ2-3	CASGASTDTQYF	TGTGCCAGCGGGGCTAGCACAGATACGCAGTATTTT
.	TRBV7-3	.	TRBJ2-2	CASSPLSVPGELFF	TGTGCCAGCAGCCCTTTATCGGTTCCCGGGGAGCTGTTTTTT
.	TRBV4-3	.	TRBJ2-7	CASSHARTPPYEQYF	TGCGCCAGCAGCCATGCCAGGACACCGCCCTACGAGCAGTACTTC
few	TRBV6-5	TRBD1	TRBJ1-2	CASSQGARGYTF	TGTGCCAGCAGCCAGGGGGCTAGAGGCTACACCTTC
.	TRBV6-5	.	TRBJ2-7	CASSYSRAAKGNEQYF	TGTGCCAGCAGTTACTCGAGGGCAGCCAAGGGCAACGAGCAGTACTTC
.	TRBV7-3	TRBD2	TRBJ2-3	CASSDSGTTDTQYF	TGTGCCAGCAGTGATAGCGGGACCACAGATACGCAGTATTTT
.	TRBV28	.	TRBJ2-7	CASSWTVGEQYF	TGTGCCAGCAGTTGGACAGTAGGCGAGCAGTACTTC
few	TRBV27	.	TRBJ1-5	CASSKAQGDERDQPQHF	TGTGCCAGCAGTAAGGCGCAGGGTGACGAAAGAGATCAGCCCCAGCATTTT
few	TRBV4-3	TRBD1	TRBJ2-5	CASSQERNTDRGPVRETQYF	TGCGCCAGCAGCCAAGAGAGGAACACCGACAGGGGGCCAGTCCGAGAGACCCAGTACTTC
.	TRBV9	.	TRBJ1-2	CASSPKTGPYGYTF	TGTGCCAGCAGCCCCAAGACAGGACCCTATGGCTACACCTTC
.	TRBV15	TRBD1	TRBJ1-3	CATSRRQGGNTIYF	TGTGCCACCAGCAGACGACAGGGGGGAAACACCATATATTTT
few	TRBV29-1	.	TRBJ2-7	CSVRSSYEQYF	TGCAGCGTGCGGAGCTCCTACGAGCAGTACTTC
few	TRBV7-2	.	TRBJ2-5	CASSNGILRGETQYF	TGTGCCAGCAGCAACGGGATCCTCCGGGGGGAGACCCAGTACTTC
few	TRBV18	TRBD1	TRBJ2-7	CASSPRPGQSYEQYF	TGTGCCAGCTCACCACGCCCGGGACAGTCCTACGAGCAGTACTTC
.	TRBV13	TRBD1	TRBJ2-7	CASIGTGETWEQYF	TGTGCCAGCATTGGGACAGGGGAGACCTGGGAGCAGTACTTC
.	TRBV15	.	TRBJ1-1	CATSREASGGRWNTEAFF	TGTGCCACCAGCAGAGAGGCCTCCGGGGGGCGATGGAACACTGAAGCTTTCTTT
few	TRBV11-2	TRBD1	TRBJ2-3	CASSGTGTGTDTQYF	TGTGCCAGCAGTGGAACCGGGACAGGGACAGATACGCAGTATTTT
few	TRBV6-5	.	TRBJ1-4	CASRGGVREKLFF	TGTGCCAGCAGGGGGGGGGTTCGGGAAAAACTGTTTTTT
.	TRBV5-4	TRBD2	TRBJ2-1	CASSSRDYYNEQFF	TGTGCCAGCAGCTCCCGGGACTACTACAATGAGCAGTTCTTC